This T cell receptor beta chain was recovered during a study of PD-L1 blockade in urothelial cancer (dated by TCRdb to 2016 to 2017). At the level of the whole study: Every patient began therapy in 2014 and was given atezolizumab 1,200 mg intravenously every 3 weeks. About 90% of the roughly 30 patients were identified as males with urothelial cancer of bladder origin, and a prior smoking history was reported by 18 of 29 patients. Patients had an ECOG performance status of 0 or 1 and had received between 0 and 3 prior chemotherapy regimens. Blood samples were analyzed at 3 weeks after treatment start (second dose) and at 6 weeks after treatment start. Blood samples gave a median of roughly 150,000 T cells and under 85,000 unique TCRs, with a median clonality of around 0.074. The study, an exploratory multi-omic analysis, examined somatic, immune and clinical correlates of response to PD-L1 blockade with atezolizumab in urothelial cancer. Pretreatment tumor samples and matched peripheral blood, collected serially before and after atezolizumab treatment, underwent TCR sequencing. Progression-free survival longer than 6 months counted as durable clinical benefit, and TCR features were additionally tested against both progression-free and overall survival. Whole exome sequencing and RNA sequencing of pretreatment tumors were performed alongside TCR sequencing in the same patients. Nine patients reached durable clinical benefit, while some 21 patients did not. Pretreatment blood TCR-seq was available for 27 to 30 patients, at least one posttreatment blood collection was obtained for 25 or so patients, and tumor TCR-seq was available for 25 or so patients. Overall study results and their limits: Among patients with durable benefit, tumor-associated TCR clones showed greater expansion in peripheral blood 3 weeks after treatment started (n ≈ 22, p = 0.022). A pretreatment peripheral blood TCR clonality below the median was linked to improved progression-free and overall survival. Because the sample size was small (n of about 30) and many of the analyses were exploratory, the results are meant to be hypothesis-generating.

The sample's time point label is to be understood as: peripheral blood 6 weeks after treatment start. The cohort included roughly 29 patients with locally advanced or metastatic urothelial carcinoma who were treated at Memorial Sloan Kettering on a trial protocol. Peripheral blood mononuclear cells were collected pretreatment and during treatment, at between 1 and 8 total time points per patient. The Qiagen DNeasy Blood extraction kit was used to purify genomic DNA from total PBMCs and tumor samples. PBMCs were collected pretreatment and during treatment, and were isolated and stored as previously described. Each PCR received spiked-in synthetic TCR analog templates so that absolute template abundance could be estimated from read counts. Using the immunoSEQ assay, TCRbeta CDR3 regions were amplified from genomic DNA with bias-controlled V and J gene primers. Rearranged TCRbeta segments were sequenced at approximately 20X coverage. As for the original processing: Sequencing errors were corrected by clustering, and CDR3s were annotated against IMGT so that V, D and J genes could be assigned. Only productive TCRbeta rearrangements were used in downstream analyses, excluding out-of-frame or stop-codon sequences. Clonality was calculated as one minus the Shannon entropy normalized by the log of the number of unique productive sequences. Clones differing between time points or between blood and tumor were identified using Fisher's exact test with Benjamini-Hochberg correction, with an adjusted p below 0.01 applied as the threshold. The clones in this table, taken by TCRdb from immuneACCESS, are in-frame only. Not every clone is retained; where verified, under half of the shortfall comes from an unresolved V gene, and the cause of the rest is unknown. The V and J calls and the clone size are those of that table, but D and trimming were determined from the DNA. The sample has tens of thousands of clones on record, about 82% of them singletons. The leading ten clones occupy approximately 8.3% of the sample.

The CDR3 sequence holds 13 residues, the cysteine and phenylalanine included. Kept here is only the CDR3 DNA, which spans 39 bases and is read in frame from base 1. V sheds 0 bases and J sheds 9 bases, leaving 12 bases between their ends. The germline V gene specifies SGDLS as CDR1 and YYNGEE as CDR2. With respect to this clone: Which antigen it targets is not known. No base-level quality is on record; no much larger clone is a single base apart.

Sequenced here: PBMCs, sampled around atezolizumab (anti-PD-L1) treatment. The source is a man between 70 and 80 years old with urothelial cancer. The sequence joins TRBV9 to TRBJ2-5; D gene: possibly TRBD1, on 5 matching bases. Here the CDR3 is given as CASSVEGARAQYF. In nucleotide form, the sequence is TGTGCCAGCAGCGTAGAAGGGGCCCGGGCCCAGTACTTC.